The present T cell receptor (beta chain) was sequenced within a study of Ad26.COV2.S vaccination and SARS-CoV-2 variants. In the study overall: Recipients of Ad26.COV2.S got it intramuscularly, once or twice 56 days apart.

Method: immunoSEQ multiplex PCR; TCRdb's copy keeps in-frame clones and lacks some. Among more than 300,000 clones listed, 88% were seen once. Indicated treatment: some 20 received Ad26.COV2.S at low or high dose, single or two shots; roughly five received placebo; per-sample allocation not given. The samples were gathered on day 63 after the first injection of vaccine or placebo. The donor's status was that of an adult aged 18-55 years in Boston. CDR1 and CDR2 (germline): SGHDT, YYEEEE. The CDR3 sequence is 13 residues long. Trimming pared 2 bases from V and 7 bases from J, leaving 12 bases between. This clone has a single count. Its antigen is unidentified. Study observations and caveats: It was found that vaccine and placebo recipients had similar non-spike TCR breadth.

The V call is TRBV5-6, the J call TRBJ1-2; weak D call: TRBD1 (5 bases). The input for sequencing was peripheral blood, taken in a trial of Ad26.COV2.S vaccine versus placebo. This receptor was taken from a person between 18 and 59 years old who received the Ad26.COV2.S COVID-19 vaccine or a placebo. CDR3 protein: CASSLSGGSGYTF. DNA of the CDR3: TGTGCCAGCAGCTTATCCGGGGGAAGTGGCTACACCTTC.